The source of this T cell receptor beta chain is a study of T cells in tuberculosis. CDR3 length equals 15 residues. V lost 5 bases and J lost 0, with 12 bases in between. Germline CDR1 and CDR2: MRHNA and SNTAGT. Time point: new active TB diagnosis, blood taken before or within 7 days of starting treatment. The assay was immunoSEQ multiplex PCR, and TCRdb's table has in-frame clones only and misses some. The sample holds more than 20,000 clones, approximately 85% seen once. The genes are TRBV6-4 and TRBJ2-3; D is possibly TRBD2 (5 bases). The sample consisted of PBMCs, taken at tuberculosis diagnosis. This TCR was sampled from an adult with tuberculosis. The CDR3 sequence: CASSPSGISTDTQYF. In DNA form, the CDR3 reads TGTGCCAGCAGTCCAAGCGGAATTAGCACAGATACGCAGTATTTT.